A single TCR beta chain is shown here with its context. Its specificity is unknown. These data are taken from a study of cytomegalovirus exposure and HLA in healthy donors. Study-level findings and limits: Common viral pathogens seemed to be connected with several of the most significant clusters, according to a later analysis. Most CMV-associated TCR beta chains were later found to appear HLA-restricted.

The primer mix had 60 Vbeta and 13 Jbeta primers. Authors' processing steps: A later analysis counted 65 million to 95 million unique TCR beta chains, around 11 million shared. Some clones are missing from TCRdb's copy, which holds only in-frame ones; the method was immunoSEQ multiplex PCR. The DNA was the basis for D and trimming; V, J and clone size are from that table. Altogether about 93,000 clones are present, approximately 60% being singletons, with the ten largest covering about 6%. The sequenced material came from PBMCs. The TCR comes from a boy younger than 18 in good health and CMV-seropositive.

The CDR3 DNA sequence: TGTGCCAGCAGCCCCGGACAGGGCCTTAATGAGCAGTTCTTC. It codes for CASSPGQGLNEQFF. The chain carries TRBV6-5 and TRBJ2-1; 8 bases align to TRBD1. Losses at the gene ends were 6 bases for V and 7 bases for J; bases not matched to a gene: 8. The CDR3 runs 14 residues. Germline V gene lookup returns CDR1 MNHEY and CDR2 SVGAGI.